A selection of T cell receptor beta chains follows, all from one sample in a study of blood T cell repertoires in COVID-19. TCRdb's table, derived via immunoSEQ multiplex PCR, lists solely in-frame clones and lacks some. The data show some 380,000 clones, around 91% seen once. The sequenced sample consisted of peripheral blood. Receptor source: a man aged 18-30 years with active or convalescent COVID-19. Both conserved end residues are part of each CDR3. The D gene is left open where the match is weak. Clone size appears in some rows only: once, few, many, or a class for an expanded clone.

V gene,clone size,D gene,J gene,CDR3 DNA,CDR3 protein
TRBV5-1,NA,TRBD1,TRBJ1-4,TGCGCCAGCAGCTTGGTACAGGGGGGTGAAAAACTGTTTTTT,CASSLVQGGEKLFF
TRBV6-2/TRBV6-3,NA,TRBD1,TRBJ1-1,TGTGCCAGCAGTCCCCCTTCGACAGGGGGCAATGAAGCTTTCTTT,CASSPPSTGGNEAFF
TRBV4-3,NA,NA,TRBJ2-3,TGCGCCAGCAGCTCCGGGGGTACGGATACGCAGTATTTT,CASSSGGTDTQYF
TRBV7-6,NA,NA,TRBJ1-1,TGTGCCAGCAGCTTTAGGGGGGGGTATTTCACTGAAGCTTTCTTT,CASSFRGGYFTEAFF
TRBV19,NA,NA,TRBJ2-7,TGTGCCAGTAGTTCCGGAGACAGCTCCTACGAGCAGTACTTC,CASSSGDSSYEQYF
TRBV5-1,NA,TRBD2,TRBJ2-1,TGCGCCAGCAGCTTGAATAGCGGGAGAACCTACAATGAGCAGTTCTTC,CASSLNSGRTYNEQFF
TRBV7-9,NA,TRBD2,TRBJ2-7,TGTGCCAGCAGCAAATACAGCGGGGGGGCCTCCTACGAGCAGTACTTC,CASSKYSGGASYEQYF
TRBV14,NA,NA,TRBJ1-2,TGTGCCAGCAGCCAAGTTGACAACCCCTATGGCTACACCTTC,CASSQVDNPYGYTF
TRBV7-9,NA,NA,TRBJ2-5,TGTGCCAGCAGCCGACAGAAAGAGACCCAGTACTTC,CASSRQKETQYF
TRBV6-2/TRBV6-3,NA,TRBD1,TRBJ2-1,TGTGCCAGCAGTTACTCGAGTTTCACAGGGGGCAAATACAATGAGCAGTTCTTC,CASSYSSFTGGKYNEQFF
TRBV3-1/TRBV3-2,once,TRBD1,TRBJ1-6,TGTGCCAGCAGCCAAAAGACAGGGAACTCACCCCTCCACTTT,CASSQKTGNSPLHF
TRBV7-9,NA,NA,TRBJ2-1,TGTGCCAGCAGCTTAGATGCCGGGAAGAGCTACAATGAGCAGTTCTTC,CASSLDAGKSYNEQFF
TRBV9,NA,TRBD2,TRBJ2-1,TGTGCCAGCAGCGTAGGAGCGGGGGCCTACAATGAGCAGTTCTTC,CASSVGAGAYNEQFF